This T cell receptor beta chain was obtained from a study of shared clonotypes between healthy human individuals. Study findings and constraints: A small donor pool kept down the genetic and exposure-history diversity that was represented. Blood was the only sampled material, and tissue repertoires likely differ.

On this clone itself: Its target is unknown.

TCRdb's copy holds only in-frame clones and misses some; the assay was immunoSEQ multiplex PCR. The repertoire consists of about 490,000 clones, with roughly 85% occurring once and the leading ten covering more than 10%. Germline trimming cut 6 bases from V and 11 bases from J; bases unmatched to any gene: 4. Germline lookup yields CDR1 DFQATT and CDR2 SNEGSKA (reference sequence). The CDR3 totals 11 residues. Sequences were obtained from PBMCs. The source is a woman in her forties in good health. Some clones in this sample may be carry-over from other donors' samples. The rearrangement joins TRBV20-1 to TRBJ1-4, with 9 bases identical to TRBD1. The CDR3 is CSASDRGKLFF. The DNA for the CDR3 is TGCAGTGCCTCCGACAGGGGGAAACTGTTTTTT.